These T cell receptor beta chains were read from a single sample in a study of a mutant IDH1 vaccine in newly diagnosed glioma. Libraries were prepared by immunoSEQ multiplex PCR; TCRdb keeps only in-frame clonotypes and omits some of them. The table lists about 32,000 clones, roughly 80% of them singletons, with less than 8.5% in the top ten. Which antigens these TCRs recognize remains unknown. Sequenced here: PBMCs, sampled from a glioma patient whose treatment included an IDH1 peptide vaccine. The receptors originated from a woman younger than 30 with glioma. The CDR3 runs from the conserved cysteine through the conserved F or W. A D gene is named only where the DNA matches it firmly. Size values are once, few and many counts, or a class for expanded clones, and some rows have none.

clone_size: once
d_call: TRBD2
j_call: TRBJ2-7
v_call: TRBV7-2
cdr3_aa: CASSIQRGLEQYF
cdr3_nt: TGTGCCAGCAGCATACAGCGGGGGTTGGAGCAGTACTTC

clone_size: once
d_call: TRBD1
j_call: TRBJ2-1
v_call: TRBV5-5
cdr3_aa: CASRARVGQGEFF
cdr3_nt: TGTGCCAGCAGGGCGCGGGTGGGACAGGGAGAGTTCTTC

clone_size: -
d_call: -
j_call: TRBJ1-2
v_call: TRBV19
cdr3_aa: CASKGNPYGGYTF
cdr3_nt: TGTGCCAGTAAGGGCAACCCGTACGGTGGCTACACCTTC

clone_size: -
d_call: -
j_call: TRBJ1-1
v_call: TRBV7-6
cdr3_aa: CASSPFRRQDTEAFF
cdr3_nt: TGTGCCAGCAGCCCCTTTCGCCGACAGGACACTGAAGCTTTCTTT

clone_size: -
d_call: -
j_call: TRBJ2-7
v_call: TRBV5-1
cdr3_aa: CASTLGASGSYEQYF
cdr3_nt: TGCGCCAGCACCCTGGGGGCATCAGGCTCCTACGAGCAGTACTTC

clone_size: -
d_call: -
j_call: TRBJ1-1
v_call: TRBV11-1
cdr3_aa: CASRDPPAPEAFF
cdr3_nt: TGTGCCAGCAGGGATCCACCTGCGCCTGAAGCTTTCTTT

clone_size: once
d_call: -
j_call: TRBJ2-2
v_call: TRBV21-1
cdr3_aa: CASSKRQPLTAGELFF
cdr3_nt: TGTGCCAGCAGCAAGAGACAACCCCTTACGGCCGGGGAGCTGTTTTTT

clone_size: -
d_call: -
j_call: TRBJ1-3
v_call: TRBV6-6
cdr3_aa: CASSYYERASGNTIYF
cdr3_nt: TGTGCCAGCAGTTACTACGAACGGGCGTCTGGAAACACCATATATTTT

clone_size: -
d_call: -
j_call: TRBJ2-3
v_call: TRBV18
cdr3_aa: CASSPLLQSTDTQYF
cdr3_nt: TGTGCCAGCTCACCCCTACTCCAAAGCACAGATACGCAGTATTTT

clone_size: -
d_call: -
j_call: TRBJ2-1
v_call: TRBV11-2
cdr3_aa: CASSLNGDPYNEQFF
cdr3_nt: TGTGCCAGCAGCTTAAATGGAGATCCCTACAATGAGCAGTTCTTC

clone_size: -
d_call: TRBD1
j_call: TRBJ1-2
v_call: TRBV5-3
cdr3_aa: CARSRTGTGVNYGYTF
cdr3_nt: TGTGCCAGAAGCCGAACCGGGACAGGGGTTAACTATGGCTACACCTTC

clone_size: -
d_call: -
j_call: TRBJ2-1
v_call: TRBV19
cdr3_aa: CASSYGGPGNEQFF
cdr3_nt: TGTGCCAGTAGTTATGGAGGGCCAGGCAATGAGCAGTTCTTC

clone_size: -
d_call: TRBD1
j_call: TRBJ2-7
v_call: TRBV5-1
cdr3_aa: CASSLAATGGYEQYF
cdr3_nt: TGCGCCAGCAGCTTGGCGGCGACAGGGGGCTACGAGCAGTACTTC

clone_size: -
d_call: TRBD1
j_call: TRBJ1-1
v_call: TRBV19
cdr3_aa: CASTPSSGTGRGTEAFF
cdr3_nt: TGTGCCAGTACTCCCAGCTCCGGGACAGGGAGAGGAACTGAAGCTTTCTTT

clone_size: few
d_call: -
j_call: TRBJ2-1
v_call: TRBV6-4
cdr3_aa: CASSDGDYNEQFF
cdr3_nt: TGTGCCAGCAGTGACGGGGACTACAATGAGCAGTTCTTC

clone_size: -
d_call: TRBD1
j_call: TRBJ2-7
v_call: TRBV9
cdr3_aa: CASSAKQGASYEQYF
cdr3_nt: TGTGCCAGCAGCGCGAAACAGGGGGCCAGCTACGAGCAGTACTTC

clone_size: -
d_call: -
j_call: TRBJ1-2
v_call: TRBV5-1
cdr3_aa: CASSLEPKGGFNYGYTF
cdr3_nt: TGCGCCAGCAGCTTGGAGCCCAAGGGGGGGTTTAACTATGGCTACACCTTC

clone_size: -
d_call: -
j_call: TRBJ1-3
v_call: TRBV5-5
cdr3_aa: CASSLDSYSGNTIYF
cdr3_nt: TGTGCCAGCAGCTTGGACTCCTACTCTGGAAACACCATATATTTT

clone_size: -
d_call: -
j_call: TRBJ1-4
v_call: TRBV2
cdr3_aa: CASSRTVKKLFF
cdr3_nt: TGTGCCAGCAGTAGGACAGTTAAAAAACTGTTTTTT

clone_size: once
d_call: -
j_call: TRBJ2-3
v_call: TRBV20-1
cdr3_aa: CSAGLGDTQYF
cdr3_nt: TGCAGTGCTGGGCTAGGGGATACGCAGTATTTT

clone_size: -
d_call: TRBD2
j_call: TRBJ2-3
v_call: TRBV12-5
cdr3_aa: CASGYASGRGDTQYF
cdr3_nt: TGTGCTAGTGGTTACGCTAGCGGGAGGGGAGATACGCAGTATTTT

clone_size: -
d_call: TRBD1
j_call: TRBJ1-2
v_call: TRBV6-6
cdr3_aa: CATSIKDRVVYGYTF
cdr3_nt: TGTGCCACCTCCATTAAGGACAGGGTAGTCTATGGCTACACCTTC

clone_size: -
d_call: -
j_call: TRBJ1-5
v_call: TRBV27
cdr3_aa: CASSLWAGDQPQHF
cdr3_nt: TGTGCCAGCAGTTTATGGGCAGGGGATCAGCCCCAGCATTTT

clone_size: -
d_call: -
j_call: TRBJ1-1
v_call: TRBV27
cdr3_aa: CASNPTRGTEAFF
cdr3_nt: TGTGCCAGCAACCCAACCCGGGGCACTGAAGCTTTCTTT

clone_size: -
d_call: TRBD1
j_call: TRBJ1-1
v_call: TRBV5-5
cdr3_aa: CASSLRDRPPGGIEAFF
cdr3_nt: TGTGCCAGCAGCTTGCGGGACAGGCCTCCCGGGGGCATTGAAGCTTTCTTT

clone_size: -
d_call: -
j_call: TRBJ1-6
v_call: TRBV5-6
cdr3_aa: CASSLLAGSSSYNSPLHF
cdr3_nt: TGTGCCAGCAGCTTGCTGGCAGGCTCGAGCTCCTATAATTCACCCCTCCACTTT

clone_size: -
d_call: -
j_call: TRBJ1-2
v_call: TRBV4-1
cdr3_aa: CASSQEGRDGSYGYTF
cdr3_nt: TGCGCCAGCAGCCAAGAGGGAAGGGACGGTAGCTATGGCTACACCTTC

clone_size: -
d_call: -
j_call: TRBJ1-1
v_call: TRBV18
cdr3_aa: CASSPDTVAGSNTEAFF
cdr3_nt: TGTGCCAGCTCACCGGACACCGTAGCCGGAAGTAACACTGAAGCTTTCTTT

clone_size: once
d_call: -
j_call: TRBJ2-2
v_call: TRBV2
cdr3_aa: CASSALANTGELFF
cdr3_nt: TGTGCCAGCAGTGCACTCGCGAACACCGGGGAGCTGTTTTTT

clone_size: once
d_call: TRBD1
j_call: TRBJ2-7
v_call: TRBV7-9
cdr3_aa: CASSQGVANYEQYF
cdr3_nt: TGTGCCAGCAGCCAGGGGGTCGCGAACTACGAGCAGTACTTC

clone_size: -
d_call: -
j_call: TRBJ1-2
v_call: TRBV21-1
cdr3_aa: CASSKRDFNYGYTF
cdr3_nt: TGTGCCAGCAGCAAAAGAGACTTTAACTATGGCTACACCTTC

clone_size: -
d_call: -
j_call: TRBJ1-5
v_call: TRBV19
cdr3_aa: CASQDGEPQHF
cdr3_nt: TGTGCCAGCCAAGACGGGGAGCCCCAGCATTTT

clone_size: -
d_call: TRBD1
j_call: TRBJ2-1
v_call: TRBV29-1
cdr3_aa: CSFYPGGNYNEQFF
cdr3_nt: TGCAGCTTCTATCCAGGGGGAAATTACAATGAGCAGTTCTTC

clone_size: -
d_call: TRBD1
j_call: TRBJ2-1
v_call: TRBV7-9
cdr3_aa: CASSLRGQGPSYNEQFF
cdr3_nt: TGTGCCAGCAGCTTAAGGGGACAGGGGCCCTCCTACAATGAGCAGTTCTTC

clone_size: once
d_call: TRBD1
j_call: TRBJ1-5
v_call: TRBV5-6
cdr3_aa: CASSPGQGQWQPQHF
cdr3_nt: TGTGCCAGCAGCCCGGGACAGGGACAATGGCAGCCCCAGCATTTT

clone_size: -
d_call: TRBD1
j_call: TRBJ1-6
v_call: TRBV19
cdr3_aa: CASTETGDSSPLHF
cdr3_nt: TGTGCCAGTACGGAAACAGGGGATAGTTCACCCCTCCACTTT

clone_size: -
d_call: -
j_call: TRBJ2-7
v_call: TRBV4-3
cdr3_aa: CASSQDGGPLSYEQYF
cdr3_nt: TGCGCCAGCAGCCAAGACGGCGGGCCGCTCTCCTACGAGCAGTACTTC

clone_size: few
d_call: -
j_call: TRBJ2-6
v_call: TRBV5-6
cdr3_aa: CASSLGQLDSGANVLTF
cdr3_nt: TGTGCCAGCAGCTTAGGGCAGCTAGATTCTGGGGCCAACGTCCTGACTTTC

clone_size: -
d_call: -
j_call: TRBJ2-7
v_call: TRBV25-1
cdr3_aa: CASSDEGGAYEQYF
cdr3_nt: TGTGCCAGCAGCGACGAGGGGGGGGCCTACGAGCAGTACTTC

clone_size: -
d_call: TRBD1
j_call: TRBJ1-1
v_call: TRBV5-1
cdr3_aa: CASSPRDSMNTEAFF
cdr3_nt: TGCGCCAGCAGCCCTCGGGACAGCATGAACACTGAAGCTTTCTTT

clone_size: -
d_call: TRBD2
j_call: TRBJ2-3
v_call: TRBV4-2
cdr3_aa: CASSQETSGEHTQYF
cdr3_nt: TGTGCCAGCAGCCAAGAAACTAGCGGGGAACATACGCAGTATTTT

clone_size: -
d_call: TRBD2
j_call: TRBJ2-3
v_call: TRBV6-1
cdr3_aa: CASRGLVHTDTQYF
cdr3_nt: TGTGCCAGCAGAGGACTAGTGCACACAGATACGCAGTATTTT

clone_size: -
d_call: -
j_call: TRBJ2-7
v_call: TRBV5-6
cdr3_aa: CASSLNYEQYF
cdr3_nt: TGTGCCAGCAGCTTAAACTACGAGCAGTACTTC

clone_size: -
d_call: -
j_call: TRBJ1-6
v_call: TRBV6-5
cdr3_aa: CASSYGGAGNSPLHF
cdr3_nt: TGTGCCAGCAGTTACGGGGGTGCAGGTAATTCACCCCTCCACTTT

clone_size: -
d_call: -
j_call: TRBJ1-1
v_call: TRBV30
cdr3_aa: CAWRADMNTEAFF
cdr3_nt: TGTGCCTGGAGGGCAGACATGAACACTGAAGCTTTCTTT

clone_size: -
d_call: TRBD1
j_call: TRBJ2-3
v_call: TRBV28
cdr3_aa: CASSFIRDRPLDTQYF
cdr3_nt: TGTGCCAGCAGTTTTATCCGGGACAGGCCCTTGGATACGCAGTATTTT

clone_size: -
d_call: TRBD1
j_call: TRBJ1-2
v_call: TRBV5-4
cdr3_aa: CASSAGTESRSNYGYTF
cdr3_nt: TGTGCCAGCAGCGCGGGGACAGAAAGTCGATCTAACTATGGCTACACCTTC

clone_size: -
d_call: -
j_call: TRBJ2-7
v_call: TRBV19
cdr3_aa: CASSLRLSNEQYF
cdr3_nt: TGTGCCAGTAGTCTCCGACTCTCGAACGAGCAGTACTTC

clone_size: few
d_call: -
j_call: TRBJ1-1
v_call: TRBV19
cdr3_aa: CASSWGATEAFF
cdr3_nt: TGTGCCAGTAGTTGGGGGGCGACTGAAGCTTTCTTT

clone_size: -
d_call: TRBD2
j_call: TRBJ2-2
v_call: TRBV5-6
cdr3_aa: CASSLYAGVWTGELFF
cdr3_nt: TGTGCCAGCAGCTTGTACGCGGGAGTATGGACCGGGGAGCTGTTTTTT

clone_size: -
d_call: TRBD2
j_call: TRBJ2-3
v_call: TRBV5-8
cdr3_aa: CASSAWTSTITDTQYF
cdr3_nt: TGTGCCAGCAGCGCCTGGACTAGCACAATCACAGATACGCAGTATTTT

clone_size: -
d_call: -
j_call: TRBJ2-7
v_call: TRBV9
cdr3_aa: CASSVNSYEQYF
cdr3_nt: TGTGCCAGCAGCGTTAACTCCTACGAGCAGTACTTC

clone_size: -
d_call: -
j_call: TRBJ1-1
v_call: TRBV6-5
cdr3_aa: CASSPQSGSTEAFF
cdr3_nt: TGTGCCAGCAGTCCCCAGTCAGGAAGCACTGAAGCTTTCTTT

clone_size: few
d_call: -
j_call: TRBJ1-5
v_call: TRBV7-2
cdr3_aa: CASSLALGQPQHF
cdr3_nt: TGTGCCAGCAGCTTAGCCCTTGGCCAGCCCCAGCATTTT

clone_size: few
d_call: -
j_call: TRBJ1-5
v_call: TRBV2
cdr3_aa: CASRPGAAGNQPQHF
cdr3_nt: TGTGCCAGCAGACCGGGGGCGGCGGGCAATCAGCCCCAGCATTTT

clone_size: -
d_call: -
j_call: TRBJ2-7
v_call: TRBV5-6
cdr3_aa: CASSSFRFGYEQYF
cdr3_nt: TGTGCCAGCAGCTCGTTCCGGTTCGGCTACGAGCAGTACTTC